The entry below gives a single T cell receptor (beta chain) sequence along with its context. Trimming removed 7 bases from V and 6 bases from J; junction bases left unmatched: 11. The CDR3 covers 14 residues. CDR1 and CDR2 (germline): LNHDA, SQIVND (reference sequence). These data belong to a study of blood T cell repertoires in COVID-19. Methods used by the authors: Estimated nucleated cell counts came from reference gene primer amplification. Here immunoSEQ multiplex PCR was the method, and the copy in TCRdb shows in-frame clones only, minus some. V and J calls and clone size are copied from that table; D and trimming were computed from the DNA. The repertoire has roughly 150,000 clones, approximately 86% of them found once; the top ten carry 2.5% to 3%.

The receptor was isolated from a woman older than 75 with COVID-19, enrolled during active disease. Material for sequencing was peripheral blood. The chain couples TRBV19 to TRBJ1-1; 7 bases match TRBD1. CDR3 region: CASILRQGKAEAFF. Here the CDR3 DNA reads TGTGCCAGTATCCTTCGACAGGGTAAGGCTGAAGCTTTCTTT.